The text below deals with one TCR beta chain. The data derive from a study of blood T cell repertoires in COVID-19. The data were produced by immunoSEQ multiplex PCR, yet TCRdb's version contains in-frame clones alone and is incomplete. The sample has roughly 51,000 clones, 80% to 90% seen once; the top ten hold around 3%. Germline assignment: CDR1 SGHRS and CDR2 YFSETQ. The CDR3 sequence is 15 residues long. V shed 3 bases, J shed 9 bases, and the junction held 9 bases outside the gene matches. The clonotype comes from an elderly woman with acute or convalescent COVID-19. The sequenced sample consisted of peripheral blood. The chain has TRBV5-1 and TRBJ2-5; 12 positions agree with TRBD1. The DNA for the CDR3 is TGCGCCAGCAGCTGGGGACAGGGGGCGACGGAGCCCCAGTACTTC. Translated, it gives CASSWGQGATEPQYF.